Shown below are 23 T cell receptor beta chains from a single sample sequenced in a study of blood T cells in healthy people across ages. Primers used in a second PCR of roughly 6 to 11 cycles were a sample-barcoded 5' primer and a J-beta primer mix. TCRdb passed the 5' RACE reads through MiXCR, listing each CDR3 protein once. Of approximately 1,000,000 distinct CDR3 sequences listed, 35% to 40% are singletons. Sample: blood. The source is a man aged 18-30 years in good health.

The chain employs TRBV3-1 and TRBJ2-1; weak D call: TRBD1 (6 bases). This CDR3 has 12 amino acids. V was pared by 3 bases and J by 10 bases, with 10 bases between. In germline, CDR1 is LGHDT, CDR2 YNNKEL (reference sequence). CDR3 sequence reads: CASSQKDREQFF. For the CDR3, the DNA is TGTGCCAGCAGCCAGAAAGACAGGGAGCAGTTCTTC.

The chain couples TRBV2 to TRBJ2-1, with D perhaps TRBD2 (6 bases). The tail of the sequence fits TRBJ2-7 better, so the J call may be wrong. This CDR3 is 15 amino acids long. Per the germline V gene, CDR1 is SNHLY and CDR2 is FYNNEI. The CDR3 sequence: CASRWTITSYNEQYF. The CDR3 DNA sequence: TGTGCCAGCAGATGGACTATAACTTCCTACAATGAGCAGTACTTC.

This clonotype was observed many times. The V call is TRBV20-1, the J call TRBJ1-4; 7 bases are a match to TRBD1. Germline CDR1 DFQATT, CDR2 SNEGSKA (reference sequence). The CDR3 sequence is 12 residues long. The V and J ends lost 5 bases and 5 bases, in that order; junction bases with no gene match: 2. The CDR3 spells CSAGDSNEKLFF. The CDR3 DNA reads TGCAGTGCTGGGGACAGCAATGAAAAACTGTTTTTT.

V gene TRBV9 combines with J gene TRBJ2-5, with D unclear. Per germline, CDR1 SGDLS and CDR2 YYNGEE. Trimming stripped 0 bases from V and 0 bases from J, with 6 bases between. The CDR3 is 14 amino acids. DNA for the CDR3: TGTGCCAGCAGCGTAGCCCCATACCAAGAGACCCAGTACTTC. Its translation is CASSVAPYQETQYF.

Remarks on this clonotype: At one end the junction does not follow the germline gene, possibly because of a read error. V is TRBV5-1 and J is TRBJ1-1; no clear D. The CDR3 is 16 residues long. Germline V lookup: CDR1 SGHRS, CDR2 YFSETQ. For the CDR3, the DNA is TGCGCCAACAGCTTGTATACGGTCGGTCCGAACACTGAAGCTTTCTTT. Translated: CANSLYTVGPNTEAFF.

This rearrangement joins TRBV9 to TRBJ2-7; no definite D call. V was trimmed by 2 bases and J by 7 bases, leaving 10 bases between them. The CDR3 has 12 amino acids. The germline CDR1 and CDR2 sequences are SGDLS and YYNGEE. In DNA form, the CDR3 reads TGTGCCAGCAGCGTGTACGACAATGAGCAGTACTTC. This sequence encodes CASSVYDNEQYF. The whole variable domain, filled in from reference TRBV9 and TRBJ2-7, reads DSGVTQTPKHLITATGQRVTLRCSPRSGDLSVYWYQQSLDQGLQFLIQYYNGEERAKGNILERFSAQQFPDLHSELNLSSLELGDSALYFCASSVYDNEQYFGPGTRLTVT.

The rearrangement joins TRBV3-1 to TRBJ1-6, with a weak D call TRBD1 (6 bases). Trimming stripped 1 base from V and 9 bases from J, with 10 bases between. Germline values: CDR1 LGHDT, CDR2 YNNKEL (reference sequence). The CDR3 contains 14 residues. The CDR3 DNA is TGTGCCAGCAGCCAAGGAGGGACATCTTCACCCCTCCACTTT. It codes for CASSQGGTSSPLHF.

This sequence joins TRBV12-3 or TRBV12-4 and TRBJ2-7, with D hard to call. Trimming left V 3 bases short and J 5 bases short, with 11 bases between. The CDR3 length is 13 residues. The CDR3 loop reads CASSFLGQNEQYF. The CDR3 DNA reads as TGTGCCAGCAGTTTTCTCGGGCAGAACGAGCAGTACTTC.

The chain combines TRBV12-3 or TRBV12-4 with TRBJ2-3; TRBD2 matches at 8 bases. The CDR3 contains 17 residues. After removal of 3 bases from V and 0 bases from J, the junction contained 8 bases not matched to a gene. In DNA, the CDR3 is TGTGCCAGCAGTTTCAACTCCGGGGGGGGGAGCACAGATACGCAGTATTTT. It yields the protein CASSFNSGGGSTDTQYF.

This chain links TRBV27 with TRBJ2-5, with D perhaps being TRBD1 or TRBD2 (6 bases each). The closer fit of TRBJ2-7 to the DNA end suggests the J call may be wrong. CDR3 size: 12 residues. CDR1 is MNHEY, CDR2 SMNVEV, per germline (reference sequence). The CDR3, as DNA: TGTGCCAGCAGGACAGAGGGGGGCGAGCAGTACTTC. It translates to CASRTEGGEQYF.

The chain combines TRBV12-3 or TRBV12-4 with TRBJ1-2, with unresolved D. V dropped 6 bases and J dropped 5 bases, with 19 bases sitting between them. The CDR3 has 15 residues. In DNA form, the CDR3 reads TGTGCCAGCAGCCCAGAGGAATATTTCGGGTATGGCTACACCTTC. This sequence encodes CASSPEEYFGYGYTF.

The rearrangement joins TRBV7-2 to TRBJ2-5; 9 bases fit TRBD1. After removal of 3 bases from V and 13 bases from J, the junction contained 15 bases not matched to a gene. This CDR3 region has 15 residues. From germline, CDR1 is SGHTA and CDR2 FQGNSA. In DNA, the CDR3 is TGTGCCAGCAGCTTCGACAGGGGGTCCTACAATGAGCGGTACTTC. Translated, it gives CASSFDRGSYNERYF.

This clonotype has a handful of counts. The chain carries TRBV21-1 and TRBJ1-2. TRBV21-1 is designated a pseudogene. CDR3 length: 16 residues. The CDR3 DNA reads as TGTGCCAGCAGCAAACCCCTCCTGACACCTAACTATGGCTACACCTTC. Translated, it gives CASSKPLLTPNYGYTF.

This clonotype was seen a few times. The CDR3 region is CASSQNSEAYEQYF. DNA for the CDR3: TGTGCCAGCAGCCAAAACAGCGAAGCCTACGAGCAGTACTTC. The gene calls are TRBV14 and TRBJ2-7; D is unresolved. The length of the CDR3 is 14 residues. Germline V lookup: CDR1 SGHDN, CDR2 FVKESK. V was trimmed by 2 bases and J by 2 bases, leaving 10 bases between them.

This sequence joins TRBV7-8 and TRBJ2-1, with D perhaps TRBD1 (7 bases). Germline assignment: CDR1 SGHVS and CDR2 FQNEAQ. Deletions cut 2 bases from V and 9 bases from J, with 17 bases between. CDR3 length: 15 residues. The CDR3 sequence is CASSLRDREVSEQFF. The DNA for the CDR3 is TGTGCCAGCAGCTTACGAGACAGGGAGGTCTCTGAGCAGTTCTTC.

The CDR3: CASSVARQPSNTEAFF. Written as DNA, the CDR3 is TGTGCCAGCAGCGTTGCCCGACAGCCGTCGAACACTGAAGCTTTCTTT. This sequence joins TRBV9 and TRBJ1-1, with D perhaps matching TRBD1 (5 bases). From germline, CDR1 is SGDLS and CDR2 YYNGEE. The V end lost 2 bases, the J end lost 1 base, and 15 bases lay between the germline ends. This CDR3 comprises 16 residues.

This chain links TRBV5-6 with TRBJ1-4; D gene unclear. Germline assignment: CDR1 SGHDT and CDR2 YYEEEE. V was trimmed by 4 bases and J by 4 bases, leaving 14 bases between them. The CDR3 consists of 15 residues. CDR3 amino acids: CASSPWGAFNEKLFF. For the CDR3, the DNA is TGTGCCAGCAGCCCGTGGGGAGCCTTTAATGAAAAACTGTTTTTT.

The sample holds a few counts of this clonotype. J is TRBJ2-1 and V is TRBV3-1; no clear D gene. The germline gives CDR1 LGHDT, CDR2 YNNKEL (reference sequence). The V end was cut by 0 bases, the J end by 2 bases, with 5 bases between. CDR3 size: 14 residues. CDR3 loop: CASSQESPYNEQFF. The CDR3 DNA is TGTGCCAGCAGCCAAGAATCGCCCTACAATGAGCAGTTCTTC.

This clonotype was recorded a few times. V gene TRBV6-5 combines with J gene TRBJ2-4, with D perhaps TRBD2 (5 bases). Germline CDR1 is MNHEY and CDR2 is SVGAGI. CDR3 length equals 11 residues. Trimming removed 2 bases from V and 10 bases from J, with 6 bases in between. CDR3 in DNA: TGTGCCAGCAGTTACGGAGGAATTCAGTACTTC. Protein: CASSYGGIQYF.

J is TRBJ2-5 and V is TRBV5-1, with 12 positions matching TRBD2. Per the germline V gene, CDR1 is SGHRS and CDR2 is YFSETQ. The trim removed 7 bases at V and 7 bases at J, leaving 8 bases unmatched. This CDR3 comprises 14 residues. CDR3: CASRASGGATTQYF. For the CDR3, the DNA is TGCGCCAGCCGGGCTAGCGGGGGGGCGACGACCCAGTACTTC.

This clonotype was observed a few times. The chain employs TRBV4-1 and TRBJ1-5, with TRBD1 identical over 7 bases. The CDR3 covers 15 residues. Germline CDR1 is MGHRA and CDR2 is YSYEKL. Unmatched junction bases numbered 5, after V lost 0 bases and J lost 6 bases. The CDR3 loop is CASSQEGQIGQPQHF. CDR3 DNA sequence: TGCGCCAGCAGCCAAGAGGGACAGATAGGTCAGCCCCAGCATTTT.

In the case of this clonotype: A much larger clone sits a single nucleotide away, making a read error possible. The chain employs TRBV10-3 and TRBJ1-6, with D perhaps TRBD1 (6 bases). This CDR3 is built from 14 residues. Germline CDR1 reads ENHRY; CDR2 reads SYGVKD. V lost 6 bases, J lost 10 bases, and 16 bases lay in between. CDR3 nucleotide sequence: TGTGCCATCAGGGGCAGGACAGAAAGATCACCCCTCCACTTT. Translated, it gives CAIRGRTERSPLHF.

The chain employs TRBV12-3 or TRBV12-4 and TRBJ2-3; TRBD1 might be the D (5 bases). Trimming shortened V by 5 bases and J by 15 bases, and 27 bases separated the two germline ends. The CDR3 contains 15 residues. CDR3: CASSADTTGADMEYF. CDR3 in DNA: TGTGCCAGCAGTGCGGACACTACTGGGGCAGATATGGAATATTTT.